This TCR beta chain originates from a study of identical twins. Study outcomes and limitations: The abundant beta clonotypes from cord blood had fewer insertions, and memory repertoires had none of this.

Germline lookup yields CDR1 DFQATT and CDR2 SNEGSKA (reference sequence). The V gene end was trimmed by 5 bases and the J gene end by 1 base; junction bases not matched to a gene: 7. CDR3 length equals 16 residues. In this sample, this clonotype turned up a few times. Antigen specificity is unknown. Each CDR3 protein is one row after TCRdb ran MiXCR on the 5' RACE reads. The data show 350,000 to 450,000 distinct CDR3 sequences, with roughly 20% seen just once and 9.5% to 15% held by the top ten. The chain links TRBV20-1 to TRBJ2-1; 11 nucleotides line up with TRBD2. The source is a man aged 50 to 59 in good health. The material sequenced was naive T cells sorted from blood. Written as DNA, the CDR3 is TGCAGTGCTGGCATGACTAGCGGGAAGTCCTACAATGAGCAGTTCTTC. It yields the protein CSAGMTSGKSYNEQFF.